Listed below are T cell receptor beta chains from one sample, sequenced in a study of blood T cell repertoires in COVID-19. Produced via immunoSEQ multiplex PCR; TCRdb's table is partial and in-frame only. This table holds around 36,000 clones, roughly four fifths found once. Material: peripheral blood. The receptors derive from a man at least 80 years old with active or convalescent COVID-19. Each CDR3 is given with its conserved first and last residue. The D gene is left open where the match is weak. For some rows the clone size is stated as once, few or many, or as a class when expanded; others skip it.

v_gene	abundance	d_gene	j_gene	CDR3aa	CDR3nt
TRBV6-1	.	.	TRBJ1-6	CASSENQNSPLHF	TGTGCCAGCAGTGAAAACCAGAATTCACCCCTCCACTTT
TRBV11-2	once	TRBD2	TRBJ2-6	CASSLRSGVSGANVLTF	TGTGCCAGCAGCTTACGGAGCGGGGTCTCTGGGGCCAACGTCCTGACTTTC
TRBV6-4	.	.	TRBJ2-3	CASSSSSTDTQYF	TGTGCCAGCAGTTCTTCTAGCACAGATACGCAGTATTTT
TRBV5-1	.	TRBD2	TRBJ2-2	CASSSSRTSGRSPGTGELFF	TGCGCCAGCAGCTCCTCCCGGACTAGCGGGAGATCCCCGGGCACCGGGGAGCTGTTTTTT
TRBV24-1	.	TRBD1	TRBJ1-5	CATSAAGGLSNQPQHF	TGTGCCACCAGTGCGGCAGGGGGCCTTAGCAATCAGCCCCAGCATTTT
TRBV5-8	.	.	TRBJ2-5	CASTLTRGQETQYF	TGTGCCAGCACCCTGACAAGGGGCCAAGAGACCCAGTACTTC
TRBV6-5	.	TRBD2	TRBJ2-5	CAIRVAGRQETQYF	TGTGCCATCAGGGTAGCGGGCCGCCAAGAGACCCAGTACTTC
TRBV5-4	.	TRBD2	TRBJ2-3	CASSIPGREREDTQYF	TGTGCCAGCAGCATCCCCGGGCGGGAGAGAGAGGATACGCAGTATTTT
TRBV19	.	TRBD1	TRBJ2-2	CASSIPGTGCLLFGPGELFF	TGTGCCAGTAGTATACCCGGGACAGGCTGTCTTCTGTTTGGCCCCGGGGAGCTGTTTTTT
TRBV7-3	once	TRBD1	TRBJ2-2	CASSLGQGGTGELFF	TGTGCCAGCAGCTTAGGACAGGGGGGCACCGGGGAGCTGTTTTTT
TRBV21-1	once	.	TRBJ1-5	CASSIRGERQPQHF	TGTGCCAGCAGCATCCGGGGTGAGCGCCAGCCCCAGCATTTT
TRBV18	.	.	TRBJ2-7	CASSDRKIYEQYF	TGTGCCAGCTCCGACAGAAAAATCTACGAGCAGTACTTC
TRBV5-6	.	.	TRBJ2-4	CASSPDGAPSGNIQYF	TGTGCCAGCAGCCCCGACGGTGCACCCAGCGGAAACATTCAGTACTTC
TRBV7-9	.	TRBD2	TRBJ2-2	CASSLVAGDLANTGELFF	TGTGCCAGCAGCTTAGTGGCGGGGGACCTCGCGAACACCGGGGAGCTGTTTTTT
TRBV4-3	.	.	TRBJ1-6	CASSQESRSPLHF	TGCGCCAGCAGCCAAGAGAGTCGATCACCCCTCCACTTT
TRBV6-1	once	TRBD1	TRBJ1-1	CASSEVHRGRAFF	TGTGCCAGCAGTGAAGTACACAGGGGGCGGGCTTTCTTT
TRBV29-1	.	TRBD1	TRBJ1-1	CSVGQGVWNTEAFF	TGCAGCGTTGGACAGGGGGTATGGAACACTGAAGCTTTCTTT
TRBV5-6	.	.	TRBJ2-1	CASSLLGGPSNEQFF	TGTGCCAGCAGCTTGTTGGGGGGTCCCAGCAATGAGCAGTTCTTC
TRBV28	.	TRBD1	TRBJ1-5	CASRVTGGAWQPQHF	TGTGCCAGCAGGGTGACAGGGGGCGCATGGCAGCCCCAGCATTTT
TRBV5-4	.	TRBD1	TRBJ1-2	CASSLATGIVNYGYTF	TGTGCCAGCAGCTTGGCGACAGGGATCGTTAACTATGGCTACACCTTC
TRBV18	.	TRBD1	TRBJ2-7	CASSETGTPTYEQYF	TGTGCCAGCTCAGAGACAGGGACCCCTACCTACGAGCAGTACTTC
TRBV5-5	.	TRBD1	TRBJ2-5	CASSPYGQGQETQYF	TGTGCCAGCAGCCCCTACGGACAGGGCCAAGAGACCCAGTACTTC
TRBV15	once	.	TRBJ2-1	CATSRDRQVYNEQFF	TGTGCCACCAGCAGAGATCGACAGGTATACAATGAGCAGTTCTTC
TRBV19	once	.	TRBJ1-1	CASRGVPQGSTEAFF	TGTGCCAGCCGTGGGGTGCCGCAGGGCAGCACTGAAGCTTTCTTT
TRBV7-9	.	.	TRBJ2-7	CASSPGWEARREQYF	TGTGCCAGCAGTCCTGGCTGGGAGGCTCGACGGGAGCAGTACTTC
TRBV3-1/TRBV3-2	.	TRBD2	TRBJ2-5	CASGLAGSTETQYF	TGTGCCAGCGGACTAGCGGGCTCGACCGAGACCCAGTACTTC
TRBV18	once	TRBD2	TRBJ2-1	CASSLTGSGNRNEQFF	TGTGCCAGCTCCCTAACGGGGAGCGGGAATAGGAATGAGCAGTTCTTC
TRBV28	.	.	TRBJ1-2	CASRTPGSGGYTF	TGTGCCAGCCGAACCCCAGGGTCGGGTGGCTACACCTTC
TRBV5-1	.	TRBD2	TRBJ2-3	CASSLNGLAGSTDTQYF	TGCGCCAGCAGCTTGAATGGCCTAGCGGGGAGCACAGATACGCAGTATTTT
TRBV28	.	.	TRBJ2-3	CASSFRGTTDTQYF	TGTGCCAGCAGTTTTCGGGGGACCACAGATACGCAGTATTTT
TRBV6-5	.	TRBD1	TRBJ2-1	CASSPTPTGGNEQFF	TGTGCCAGCAGTCCAACCCCCACAGGGGGCAATGAGCAGTTCTTC
TRBV6-5	.	TRBD1	TRBJ1-1	CASSYSTGGTEAFF	TGTGCCAGCAGTTACTCGACAGGGGGGACTGAAGCTTTCTTT
TRBV2	.	TRBD2	TRBJ2-7	CASRNSGGSYEQYF	TGTGCCAGCAGGAATAGCGGGGGCTCCTACGAGCAGTACTTC
TRBV4-1	.	.	TRBJ1-2	CASSQGGRGTIYGYTF	TGCGCCAGCAGCCAAGGAGGTCGGGGAACCATTTATGGCTACACCTTC
TRBV14	few	TRBD1	TRBJ2-3	CASSPRTGTLGDTQYF	TGTGCCAGCAGCCCCCGGACAGGGACGCTTGGAGATACGCAGTATTTT
TRBV24-1	.	TRBD2	TRBJ2-1	CATSDASGSYNEQFF	TGTGCCACCAGTGATGCTAGCGGGAGTTACAATGAGCAGTTCTTC
TRBV28	.	.	TRBJ2-7	CASTDSTAYEQYF	TGTGCCAGCACCGACAGTACTGCATACGAGCAGTACTTC
TRBV19	.	.	TRBJ2-1	CASSILAGTYNEQFF	TGTGCCAGTAGTATTTTGGCGGGAACCTACAATGAGCAGTTCTTC
TRBV5-1	.	TRBD1	TRBJ1-4	CASSPGQGTATNEKLFF	TGCGCCAGCAGCCCAGGACAGGGCACCGCAACTAATGAAAAACTGTTTTTT
TRBV28	.	.	TRBJ2-7	CASSQHDRLYEQYF	TGTGCCAGCAGTCAACACGACAGGCTCTACGAGCAGTACTTC
TRBV30	.	.	TRBJ2-7	CAWSPQAREQYF	TGTGCCTGGAGTCCTCAGGCTCGCGAGCAGTACTTC
TRBV5-8	.	.	TRBJ1-1	CASSWRGPRAEAFF	TGTGCCAGCAGCTGGCGGGGGCCACGGGCTGAAGCTTTCTTT
TRBV19	.	TRBD1	TRBJ1-2	CASSTDRGRGYTF	TGTGCCAGTAGTACGGACAGGGGGCGAGGCTACACCTTC
TRBV5-1	.	.	TRBJ2-1	CASKLNNEQFF	TGCGCCAGCAAACTGAACAATGAGCAGTTCTTC
TRBV14	few	TRBD2	TRBJ2-1	CASSQVAGGHEQFF	TGTGCCAGCAGCCAAGTGGCGGGAGGTCATGAGCAGTTCTTC
TRBV5-1	few	TRBD1	TRBJ1-2	CASSFGQGAVLVGYTF	TGCGCCAGCAGCTTCGGACAGGGGGCCGTCCTTGTTGGCTACACCTTC
TRBV6-2/TRBV6-3	.	TRBD2	TRBJ2-1	CASSYSRGLGEQFF	TGTGCCAGCAGTTACTCGAGAGGACTAGGGGAGCAGTTCTTC
TRBV7-8	.	.	TRBJ1-5	CASSLAGGPQHF	TGTGCCAGCAGCTTAGCAGGAGGGCCCCAGCATTTT
TRBV25-1	.	.	TRBJ2-3	CASSEYSGVSDTQYF	TGTGCCAGCAGTGAATATTCAGGGGTGAGCGATACGCAGTATTTT
TRBV28	.	.	TRBJ2-1	CASSFYTGGDNEQFF	TGTGCCAGCAGTTTTTACACAGGGGGGGACAATGAGCAGTTCTTC
TRBV12-3/TRBV12-4	.	TRBD1	TRBJ2-7	CASQGQGNYEQYF	TGTGCCAGCCAGGGACAGGGGAACTACGAGCAGTACTTC
TRBV5-1	.	TRBD2	TRBJ2-2	CASSRTSGINTGELFF	TGCGCCAGCAGCCGGACTAGCGGAATCAACACCGGGGAGCTGTTTTTT
TRBV9	.	.	TRBJ2-3	CASSVVSSYVDTQYF	TGTGCCAGCAGCGTAGTCTCTAGCTATGTAGATACGCAGTATTTT